The source of this TCR beta chain is a study of cytomegalovirus exposure and HLA in healthy donors (TCRdb year 2017). Turning to the overall study: In an earlier analysis of approximately 640 of the donors, about 260 Gb of sequence data and 117 million unique TCR beta sequences from 150 million to 200 million T cells were reported. The study combined high-throughput TCR immunosequencing, statistical association of individual TCRs with disease status, and machine learning to predict cytomegalovirus infection status. Class I and class II HLA loci were covered by the typing at four-digit resolution. An early release that covered fewer than 750 HLA-typed donors contained approximately 290 gigabases of sequencing data and about 84 million unique TCR sequences. A later genetic analysis used genome-wide SNP genotypes for 398 of the 666 donors, treating that subset as a discovery cohort. The study profiled the T cell repertoires of about 640 subjects by immunosequencing and related them to cytomegalovirus serostatus. Rather than drawing on any new phenotypic data, the later analysis identified candidate immune exposures from TCR beta sequences and the way those sequences occurred across donors. The genetic ancestry cluster associated with self-reported Caucasian donors included 70% to 85% of the 398 genotyped donors. Among 398 genotyped donors of the cohort, an average of roughly 230,000 unique TCR beta nucleotide sequences was sequenced per donor, of which about 19% were non-productive. Besides the first cohort of 666 subjects, a separate validation cohort made up of over a hundred different subjects was used. An earlier analysis of some 500 of the donors applied high-throughput TCR beta sequencing to assess whether each TCR beta V gene segment acted as functional or pseudogenic. The study aimed to test whether signatures of past pathogen exposure could be identified by cataloging public T cell receptors. Donor age, sex, ethnicity and CMV serostatus were collected together with the repertoire data. Because of strong linkage in the cohort, four to six DR-DQ haplotypes were treated as single units for association and clustering. A later analysis re-examined previously published TCR beta repertoires from 500 to 700 donors and added high-resolution HLA genotyping to investigate patterns of TCR occurrence. All discovery cohort repertoires had been generated on a single sequencing platform. The number of donors typed differed by locus, with 629-630 for A, B, C, DRB1 and DQB1, roughly 520 for DQA1, nearly 610 for DPA1, and some 440 for DPB1. The paper's findings and limits, for the study overall: Compared with the approximately 600-donor mean, donors in an Asian-associated ancestry cluster had fewer N-insertions in productive TCRs, according to a later genetic analysis. At a false discovery rate of 0.05, a later analysis linked 16,951 TCR beta sequences to specific HLA alleles. A further reported finding was that TCR beta sequences accurately predicted the HLA-A and HLA-B alleles for most subjects in the first cohort. Broadly in line with IMGT annotations, most TCR beta V segments showed up in productive rearrangements about 87% or about 30% of the time in an earlier analysis of approximately 640 of the donors. In a later genetic analysis, a missense DCLRE1C variant was associated with V-gene and J-gene trimming of TCR beta chains, and the association was replicated in an independent cohort. The cohort was sequenced for TCR beta chains only, and without alpha or paired-chain data the features that could be detected were limited. Correlated functional status among segregating V segments might be attributable to linkage disequilibrium, but an unknown experimental factor could not be ruled out. Immune exposure information for the cohort was limited to CMV serostatus. Because HLA typing was missing for some donors at each locus, association tests included only the typed subset. A cluster of highly shared sequence variants was judged likely to represent a technical artifact of the sequencing pipeline. A few of the identified cytomegalovirus-associated TCR beta chains were confirmed in vitro to be specific for cytomegalovirus antigens. While some public TCRs were present in many individuals, most TCR sequences turned up only very rarely across donors. When HLA alleles, especially DR and DQ, strongly co-occurred, TCR associations were difficult to assign to individual alleles. Several of the top co-occurrence clusters appeared to be linked to parvovirus B19, influenza, CMV and Epstein-Barr virus, according to a later analysis. The study listed over 150 TCR beta chains as associated with cytomegalovirus. The classifier was reported to diagnose cytomegalovirus status with high specificity and sensitivity in both the original and validation cohorts. In a later analysis, TCR association rates were found to vary across HLA loci, with the most associated TCRs seen for DRB1 alleles and the fewest for HLA-C alleles. The presence/absence analyses assumed that sequencing depth was roughly uniform across donors, and that assumption may not be true. The authors suggested that the approach could potentially be extended to other disease states and immunological phenotypes. In a later analysis, most CMV-associated TCR beta chains were found to appear HLA-restricted, with HLA associations seemingly driven largely by CMV exposure. Some 16 rarely observed V segments, including chromosome 9 orphons, were excluded from the earlier analysis of a few hundred of the donors because counts were too low. A later analysis found that HLA-associated TCR beta chains were more clonally expanded and had lower generation probabilities than equally common non-associated chains.

The cohort was made up of roughly 670 healthy bone marrow donors. All cohort members were sampled while nominally healthy, although unrecorded immune exposures were likely present. The donor was CMV seronegative and was included in the group of around 320 seronegative cohort members. A peripheral blood sample was collected from each donor, and TCR beta sequencing was performed on peripheral blood mononuclear cells. The Qiagen DNeasy Blood Extraction Kit was used to extract genomic DNA from the blood cell samples. A few counts support this clone. Its recognized antigen is unknown. No much larger clone exists at a distance of one base, and base qualities are not known. Preparation of the library involved the immunoSEQ multiplex PCR assay. For the multiplex PCR, a mixture combining 60 forward primers for TCR Vbeta segments and 13 reverse primers for TCR Jbeta segments was used. Amplification of the CDR3 region of rearranged TCR beta genes was performed with a multiplex PCR assay on genomic DNA. On the Illumina HiSeq System, the amplified TCR beta libraries were sequenced as 87-base-pair reads. The source study handled its data this way. A later analysis counted some 80 million unique TCR beta chains across the roughly 700 repertoires, and around 9.9 million of these chains were shared by at least two donors. Raw reads were error-corrected and collapsed into unique sequences with a nearest-neighbor algorithm that merged closely related sequences to remove PCR and sequencing errors. V, D and J gene segments were assigned by aligning CDR3 sequences to IMGT reference sequences. For a sequence to be retained, at least a six-nucleotide match to both a V gene segment and a J gene segment was required. Rearrangements were classified as productive when the CDR3 lacked stop codons and remained in frame with V and J, and all other rearrangements were classified as non-productive. Following IMGT convention, CDR3 was defined as the stretch from the second conserved V-encoded cysteine up to the conserved J-encoded phenylalanine. In an earlier analysis of around 540 of the donors, sequences lacking an unambiguous match to a single V gene segment were excluded. An earlier analysis of roughly 590 of the donors called V segments functional above 56.7% productive rearrangements and segregating when the between-donor standard deviation exceeded 5%. A statistical classification framework was developed to diagnose cytomegalovirus status using the catalog of TCR beta chain sequences. A later analysis assigned V and J genes by comparing TCR nucleotide sequences with IMGT/GENE-DB human TR gene sequences. The TCRdist pipeline was used in a later analysis to assign CDR3 sequences and most-parsimonious VDJ recombination scenarios. A later analysis defined each TCR beta chain by its CDR3 amino acid sequence plus V-gene family, and excluded reads lacking a unique V-gene family. In a later analysis, approximately 590 highly shared, low-generation-probability nucleotide sequences were removed to address suspected cross-contamination and a sequencing artifact. A later analysis calculated a clonal expansion index for each public chain from normalized within-repertoire ranks of inferred template counts. A later analysis computed generation probabilities with a VDJ recombination model fitted to out-of-frame rearrangements, and checked the results against IGoR. In a later analysis, TCR-TCR, TCR-HLA and TCR-CMV co-occurrence was scored with hypergeometric tests, and a repertoire-size bias correction was applied to TCR pairs. False discovery rates were estimated in a later analysis by permuting HLA or CMV assignments 20 times. A later analysis grouped co-occurring TCRs with DBSCAN, adding TCRdist sequence similarity when clustering within HLA-allele-positive subsets. For co-occurrence clustering, repertoires with fewer than 30,000 or more than 120,000 public chains were excluded, along with roughly five repertoires with anomalous nucleotide sharing. TCRdb's version of the immuneACCESS table is confined to in-frame rearrangements and falls short of the full clone set. An unresolved V gene accounts for under half of the shortfall where checked; the remainder is of unknown origin. V, J and clone size are taken as reported in that table, and D and trimming were inferred from the DNA itself. Counted in this sample were about 100,000 clones; 80% of them appeared once. About 6.8% of the sample lies in the top ten.

This TCR was recovered from a man aged 25-45 years in good health and CMV-seronegative. The sequencing sample was made of PBMCs.

The DNA is TGTGCCAGCAGAAGGACAGGGAGCTCCTACGAGCAGTACTTC. It codes for CASRRTGSSYEQYF. The V and J genes are TRBV5-6 and TRBJ2-7; TRBD1 lines up with 8 middle nucleotides. Germline trimming amounts to 5 bases on V and 0 bases on J, with 4 as the count of junction bases outside the gene matches. CDR1 and CDR2, per the germline V gene, are SGHDT and YYEEEE. Counted from cysteine to phenylalanine, this CDR3 has 14 amino acids. Only the CDR3 portion is preserved as DNA: 42 bases, with reading frame beginning at the first base.